Each of the 23 T cell receptor beta chains below was sequenced from the same sample in a study of shared clonotypes between healthy human individuals. The data were produced by immunoSEQ multiplex PCR, yet TCRdb's version contains in-frame clones alone and is incomplete. The data show 400,000 to 550,000 clones, with around three quarters seen just once and around 12% held by the top ten. The sample taken for sequencing was PBMCs. The receptors were sampled from a woman between 40 and 55 years old in good health. Some clones in this sample may be carry-over from other donors' samples.

This clone was seen just once. J is TRBJ1-3 and V is TRBV19, with unresolved D. In germline, CDR1 is LNHDA, CDR2 SQIVND (reference sequence). This CDR3 spans 15 amino acids. V lost 3 bases to trimming and J lost 0 bases, with 9 bases between them. CDR3 in amino acids: CASSIFGDSGNTIYF. For the CDR3, the DNA is TGTGCCAGTAGTATCTTCGGGGACTCTGGAAACACCATATATTTT.

For the CDR3, the DNA is TGTGCCAGCAGCAAACGGGCAGGGGGCTCCTACGAGCAGTACTTC. Protein: CASSKRAGGSYEQYF. The chain is built from TRBV21-1 and TRBJ2-7; the D segment call TRBD1 is taken from the table without a DNA check. TRBV21-1 is recorded as a pseudogene. This CDR3 spans 15 amino acids.

J is TRBJ2-2 and V is TRBV7-6, with TRBD1 identical over 9 bases. After removal of 7 bases from V and 5 bases from J, the junction contained 8 bases not matched to a gene. The CDR3 covers 15 residues. Germline CDR1 and CDR2: SGHVS and FNYEAQ. Here the CDR3 reads CASTSGTGRTGELFF. Written as DNA, the CDR3 is TGTGCCAGCACCTCCGGGACAGGGAGGACCGGGGAGCTGTTTTTT.

J is TRBJ2-7 and V is TRBV7-2; maybe TRBD1 (6 bases). Germline V gene sequence: CDR1 SGHTA, CDR2 FQGNSA. The V end lost 3 bases, the J end lost 3 bases, and 12 bases lay between the germline ends. The CDR3 spans 14 residues. As DNA, the CDR3 is TGTGCCAGCAGCTTCCGACAGGTGGGCTACGAGCAGTACTTC. Its translation: CASSFRQVGYEQYF.

Details on this clone: A much more abundant neighbour one base away suggests this may be a read error. This chain connects TRBV27 to TRBJ2-7; tentatively, D is TRBD1 (5 bases). Per the germline V gene, CDR1 is MNHEY and CDR2 is SMNVEV (reference sequence). The CDR3 contains 14 residues. V lost 3 bases and J 0 bases, leaving 9 bases between the germline ends. The CDR3 coding sequence is TGTGCCAGCAGTTTGAGGCAGGGCTCCTACGAGCAGTACTTC. As protein: CASSLRQGSYEQYF.

The V gene is TRBV4-3, the J gene TRBJ2-1; TRBD1 agrees at 8 bases. The V segment lost 5 bases and the J segment 4 bases; nucleotides outside the gene matches: 7. This CDR3 region has 15 residues. Germline CDR1 LGHNA, CDR2 YSLEER. The CDR3: CASSYQGAGYNEQFF. CDR3 DNA: TGCGCCAGCAGCTATCAGGGGGCGGGTTACAATGAGCAGTTCTTC.

Sample share makes this clone medium-sized (0.01 to 0.1%). The chain links TRBV5-6 to TRBJ1-2; TRBD1 agrees at 10 bases. Per germline, CDR1 SGHDT and CDR2 YYEEEE. The V and J ends lost 4 bases and 4 bases, in that order; junction bases with no gene match: 10. CDR3 length equals 16 residues. The CDR3 DNA is TGTGCCAGCAGCCTATGGGGGACAGGGGATTCCTATGGCTACACCTTC. It is translated as CASSLWGTGDSYGYTF.

J is TRBJ2-2 and V is TRBV18; no reliable D call. CDR1 is KGHSH and CDR2 is LQKENI in the germline V gene. Deletions cut 1 base from V and 8 bases from J, with 11 bases between. This CDR3 spans 14 amino acids. This CDR3 is CASSPQESAGELFF. CDR3 DNA sequence: TGTGCCAGCTCACCACAGGAATCCGCAGGGGAGCTGTTTTTT.

The chain carries TRBV7-2 and TRBJ1-4; D not certain. The CDR3 spans 14 residues. The germline V gene encodes CDR1 SGHTA and CDR2 FQGNSA. Trimming took 5 bases from V and 0 from J, leaving 7 bases between them. The CDR3 loop is CASSPSATNEKLFF. DNA for the CDR3: TGTGCCAGCAGCCCCTCAGCAACTAATGAAAAACTGTTTTTT.

The J gene is TRBJ2-3, the V gene TRBV10-3; D remains ambiguous. From germline, CDR1 is ENHRY and CDR2 SYGVKD. The length of the CDR3 is 12 residues. The germline V and J ends were trimmed by 8 bases and 5 bases, with 11 bases remaining between them. CDR3 in DNA: TGTGCCATCGGATTGGGTGGAGATACGCAGTATTTT. Translating it yields CAIGLGGDTQYF.

This clone has only one observation. The V call is TRBV19, the J call TRBJ1-1; tentatively, D is TRBD1 (5 bases). Germline V gives CDR1 LNHDA, CDR2 SQIVND (reference sequence). The CDR3 runs to 13 residues. V gave up 1 base and J gave up 7 bases, with 10 bases separating them. CDR3 sequence reads: CASSIGQLFEAFF. The DNA of the CDR3 is TGTGCCAGTAGTATAGGACAGCTCTTTGAAGCTTTCTTT.

This chain uses TRBV28 with TRBJ1-1, with a weak D call TRBD1 (5 bases). The germline CDR1 and CDR2 sequences are MDHEN and SYDVKM. The CDR3 covers 13 residues. Trimming pared 5 bases from V and 10 bases from J, leaving 17 bases between. CDR3 amino acids: CASSPEALRAAFF. CDR3 coding DNA: TGTGCCAGCAGTCCTGAGGCCCTCAGGGCAGCTTTCTTT.

V usage is TRBV30 and J usage is TRBJ2-7, with D perhaps being TRBD1 or TRBD2 (5 bases each). This CDR3 is 15 amino acids long. Trimming removed 8 bases at V and 2 bases at J, with 22 bases between. Germline CDR1 and CDR2: GTSNPN and SVGIG (reference sequence). CDR3 protein: CATAGVYRGAYEQYF. The CDR3 DNA sequence: TGTGCCACCGCTGGGGTCTACCGAGGGGCCTACGAGCAGTACTTC.

This sequence joins TRBV5-4 and TRBJ2-5; TRBD2 might be the D (6 bases). Trimming took off 3 bases at V and 11 bases at J, with 20 bases between the two ends. Germline loops: CDR1 SGHNT, CDR2 YYREEE (reference sequence). The CDR3 spans 14 residues. The CDR3 DNA reads as TGTGCCAGCAGCTCCGAACGGGAGATCCGGGAGCAGTACTTC. Amino acid sequence: CASSSEREIREQYF.

This clone was picked up a small number of times. The rearrangement links TRBV6-5 to TRBJ2-2, with D possibly matching TRBD1 (6 bases). Germline loops: CDR1 MNHEY, CDR2 SVGAGI. V lost 6 bases and J lost 7, with 12 bases in between. The CDR3 length is 13 residues. The DNA of the CDR3 is TGTGCCAGCAGAAACAGGGATGTCGGGGAGCTGTTTTTT. It encodes CASRNRDVGELFF.

V usage is TRBV12-5 and J usage is TRBJ1-2; D uncertain. This CDR3 has 13 amino acids. Per the germline V gene, CDR1 is LGHNT and CDR2 is FRNRAP. With 6 bases removed from V and 7 bases from J, the gap between germline ends came to 15 bases. For the CDR3, the DNA is TGTGCTAGTGGGTTAAGCCCCGCAGGTGGCTACACCTTC. It translates to CASGLSPAGGYTF.

The gene calls are TRBV30 and TRBJ2-5; 9 bases fit TRBD2. The germline V gene encodes CDR1 GTSNPN and CDR2 SVGIG (reference sequence). The junction had 7 bases not matched to a gene; V was cut back by 0 bases and J by 5 bases. This CDR3 is 15 amino acids long. DNA for the CDR3: TGTGCCTGGAGTGTACGAGCGGGAGGTCAGGAGACCCAGTACTTC. Translated, it gives CAWSVRAGGQETQYF.

Ten or more counts support this clone. V and J are TRBV27 and TRBJ2-3; 9 nucleotides line up with TRBD2. With 3 bases clipped from V and 5 bases from J, the junction kept 3 bases outside the gene matches. The germline V gene has CDR1 MNHEY and CDR2 SMNVEV (reference sequence). The CDR3 length is 14 residues. The CDR3: CASSLGLAQDTQYF. CDR3 sequence (DNA): TGTGCCAGCAGTTTGGGACTAGCCCAAGATACGCAGTATTTT.

The chain employs TRBV2 and TRBJ1-2, with 11 bases lining up with TRBD1. The CDR3 has 16 amino acids. Looked up from germline, CDR1 is SNHLY and CDR2 is FYNNEI. Germline trimming cut 5 bases from V and 5 bases from J; bases unmatched to any gene: 10. Here the CDR3 DNA reads TGTGCCAGCAGTAGGGGACAGGGGGGATCAGAGTATGGCTACACCTTC. Translating gives CASSRGQGGSEYGYTF.

V is TRBV6-6 and J is TRBJ2-7; 9 nucleotides match TRBD1. Germline assignment: CDR1 MNHNY and CDR2 SVGAGI (reference sequence). This CDR3 is built from 16 residues. V lost 3 bases, J lost 0 bases, and 6 bases stayed unmatched. CDR3 in amino acids: CASSYTGTGSSYEQYF. The CDR3 DNA follows: TGTGCCAGCAGTTATACCGGGACAGGGAGCTCCTACGAGCAGTACTTC.

The V and J genes are TRBV21-1 and TRBJ2-1. TRBV21-1 is annotated as a pseudogene. This CDR3 comprises 16 residues. CDR3 coding DNA: TGTGCCAGCAAGATTGGGGGGGACAGAATCTACAATGAGCAGTTCTTC. Translating gives CASKIGGDRIYNEQFF.

This chain links TRBV25-1 with TRBJ1-5; TRBD1 aligns across 7 bases. With V trimmed by 1 base and J by 9 bases, 3 bases remained unmatched. Germline CDR1 reads MGHDK; CDR2 reads SYGVNS. This CDR3 contains 13 residues. The CDR3 DNA reads as TGTGCCAGCAGTGAATCAGGGGGACGGCCCCAGCATTTT. It yields the protein CASSESGGRPQHF.

This chain uses TRBV28 with TRBJ2-5; a possible D gene is TRBD1 (6 bases). The closer fit of TRBJ2-7 to the DNA end suggests the J call may be wrong. Germline V gene lookup returns CDR1 MDHEN and CDR2 SYDVKM. The length of the CDR3 is 15 residues. CDR3 sequence (DNA): TGTGCCAGCATCCAAATGGGGGCAGGGACCTACGAGCAGTACTTC. It encodes CASIQMGAGTYEQYF.